This is a list of T cell receptor beta chains from one sample in a study of T-cell memory formation after mild COVID-19. MiXCR, run by TCRdb on the 5' RACE reads, gives a single entry per CDR3 protein. In the table there are hundreds of thousands of distinct CDR3 sequences, approximately 19% of which are singletons. The sample comprised PBMCs or a T cell subset sorted from them (not recorded which). The receptors stem from an adult woman who had mild COVID-19 (a few samples of this study predate the infection). Cell type and time point are not known. The CDR3 runs from the conserved cysteine through the conserved F or W. A D gene is named only where the DNA matches it firmly. For some rows the clone size is stated as once, few or many, or as a class when expanded; others skip it.

d_gene: TRBD2; abundance: many; v_gene: TRBV27; j_gene: TRBJ2-7; CDR3nt: TGTGCCAGCCGAGCGGGGAGCACCTCCTACGAGCAGTACTTC; CDR3aa: CASRAGSTSYEQYF
d_gene: NA; abundance: NA; v_gene: TRBV12-3/TRBV12-4; j_gene: TRBJ1-2; CDR3nt: TGTGCCAGCATCCCGGGGGGGGAAAACTATGGCTACACCTTC; CDR3aa: CASIPGGENYGYTF
d_gene: NA; abundance: NA; v_gene: TRBV12-3/TRBV12-4; j_gene: TRBJ1-6; CDR3nt: TGTGCCAGCAGCGAGTCGAATTCACCCCTCCACTTT; CDR3aa: CASSESNSPLHF
d_gene: NA; abundance: NA; v_gene: TRBV20-1; j_gene: TRBJ1-5; CDR3nt: TGCAGTGCCGACGACAAGAGGGGTCGTCAGCCCCAGCATTTT; CDR3aa: CSADDKRGRQPQHF
d_gene: TRBD2; abundance: few; v_gene: TRBV20-1; j_gene: TRBJ2-1; CDR3nt: TGCAGTGTCGGAGGGGCTAGCGGGGGCTACAATGAGCAGTTCTTC; CDR3aa: CSVGGASGGYNEQFF
d_gene: NA; abundance: few; v_gene: TRBV4-2; j_gene: TRBJ2-4; CDR3nt: TGTGCCAGCAGCCAAGAAGGCGGTGGGGGAGCCAAAAACATTCAGTACTTC; CDR3aa: CASSQEGGGGAKNIQYF
d_gene: TRBD1; abundance: NA; v_gene: TRBV24-1; j_gene: TRBJ2-1; CDR3nt: TGTGCCACCAGAAGGACAGGGGACGACAATGAGCAGTTCTTC; CDR3aa: CATRRTGDDNEQFF
d_gene: NA; abundance: few; v_gene: TRBV6-6; j_gene: TRBJ2-7; CDR3nt: TGTGCCAGCAGTGGGGGTAGCGGAACCTACGAGCAGTACTTC; CDR3aa: CASSGGSGTYEQYF
d_gene: NA; abundance: NA; v_gene: TRBV6-5; j_gene: TRBJ1-2; CDR3nt: TGTGCCAGCAGTAACTCGTATGGCTACACCTTC; CDR3aa: CASSNSYGYTF
d_gene: NA; abundance: few; v_gene: TRBV4-2; j_gene: TRBJ1-1; CDR3nt: TGTGCCAGCAGCCAAGAAGATTCAGGGAGACGGTACACTGAAGCTTTCTTT; CDR3aa: CASSQEDSGRRYTEAFF
d_gene: NA; abundance: few; v_gene: TRBV24-1; j_gene: TRBJ2-2; CDR3nt: TGTGCCACCGAACGGAGTGGAAGCACCGGGGAGCTGTTTTTT; CDR3aa: CATERSGSTGELFF
d_gene: NA; abundance: NA; v_gene: TRBV20-1; j_gene: TRBJ2-7; CDR3nt: TGCAGTGCTAGCCTCCCATTCCGCTCCTACGAGCAGTACTTC; CDR3aa: CSASLPFRSYEQYF
d_gene: NA; abundance: NA; v_gene: TRBV13; j_gene: TRBJ1-6; CDR3nt: TGTGCCAGCAGCTCTAGGACGTCCTCACCCCTCCACTTT; CDR3aa: CASSSRTSSPLHF
d_gene: NA; abundance: many; v_gene: TRBV11-1; j_gene: TRBJ1-1; CDR3nt: TGTGCCAGCAGCTTGGTGGGGGGTGAAGCTTTCTTT; CDR3aa: CASSLVGGEAFF
d_gene: NA; abundance: few; v_gene: TRBV7-3; j_gene: TRBJ2-7; CDR3nt: TGTGCCAGCAGCTTAGGCCCAGAATACGAGCAGTACTTC; CDR3aa: CASSLGPEYEQYF
d_gene: NA; abundance: few; v_gene: TRBV9; j_gene: TRBJ2-7; CDR3nt: TGTGCCAGCAGCGTAGGGGGTAGCTTCTACGAGCAGTACTTC; CDR3aa: CASSVGGSFYEQYF
d_gene: NA; abundance: few; v_gene: TRBV5-3; j_gene: TRBJ2-7; CDR3nt: TGTGCCAGAAGCTCCCCCCTTGAGCAGGACGCCTACGAGCAGTACTTC; CDR3aa: CARSSPLEQDAYEQYF
d_gene: NA; abundance: few; v_gene: TRBV25-1; j_gene: TRBJ1-1; CDR3nt: TGTGCCAGCAGGTCGGGGGTGGGGATGAACACTGAAGCTTTCTTT; CDR3aa: CASRSGVGMNTEAFF
d_gene: NA; abundance: few; v_gene: TRBV15; j_gene: TRBJ2-7; CDR3nt: TGTGCCACCAGTAAGACAGAGAGCTCCTACGAGCAGTACTTC; CDR3aa: CATSKTESSYEQYF